The table lists the clone carrying this T cell receptor (beta chain) with many counts. From the 5' RACE reads, TCRdb called clonotypes with MiXCR, one entry per CDR3 protein. The table has 90,000 to 130,000 distinct CDR3 sequences, 9.5% to 13% seen once. Trimming removed 3 bases at V and 3 bases at J, with 4 bases between. The CDR3 consists of 12 residues. Looked up from germline, CDR1 is ENHRY and CDR2 is SYGVKD. These data are taken from a study of early T cells in non-severe SARS-CoV-2 infection. The chain carries TRBV10-3 and TRBJ2-3, with unresolved D. This receptor was taken from an adult who was a healthcare worker with PCR-confirmed SARS-CoV-2 infection or an uninfected control (not recorded which). The sequenced sample consisted of whole blood. The CDR3 protein is CAISDRTDTQYF. The CDR3 region has the DNA TGTGCCATCAGTGACAGGACAGATACGCAGTATTTT.